This T cell receptor beta chain is from a study of T cell responses to AZD1222 COVID-19 vaccine. CDR3 length: 11 residues. Assay: immunoSEQ multiplex PCR; the TCRdb copy retains only in-frame clones and omits some. The profile covers 90,000 to 100,000 clones, with approximately 90% appearing a single time and 2.8% taken by the ten largest. Source: peripheral blood, taken on day 0 of AZD1222 vaccination. The clonotype comes from an adult in good health. V usage is TRBV21-1 and J usage is TRBJ2-7. TRBV21-1 represents a pseudogene. The CDR3 protein is CASSSMGEQYF. The CDR3 bases are TGTGCCAGCAGCAGTATGGGGGAGCAGTACTTC.